A selection of T cell receptor beta chains follows, all from one sample in a study of early stage breast cancer tumors. The data were produced by immunoSEQ multiplex PCR, yet TCRdb's version contains in-frame clones alone and is incomplete. This table has roughly 60,000 clones, over 65% appearing once. Sequencing used blood. These receptors were obtained from a person aged 25-39 years with breast cancer. Both conserved end residues are part of each CDR3. The D gene is left open where the match is weak. Size values are once, few and many counts, or a class for expanded clones, and some rows have none.

>-|TRBJ1-4|TRBV4-1|-
TGCGCCAGCAGCCACCGCTGGCCGGGACAAGAAGCCAAACTGTTTTTT
CASSHRWPGQEAKLFF
>-|TRBJ2-2|TRBV18|TRBD1
TGTGCCAGCTCACCTAGCCTAACAGGGGCTGGCGGGGAGCTGTTTTTT
CASSPSLTGAGGELFF
>-|TRBJ1-3|TRBV6-1|TRBD1
TGTGCCAGCAGCCCGACAGGGGGAGAAGGAAACACCATATATTTT
CASSPTGGEGNTIYF
>-|TRBJ1-2|TRBV2|-
TGTGCCAGCACCCAGACCTTTGGAGACAGGAGTAACTATGGCTACACCTTC
CASTQTFGDRSNYGYTF
>-|TRBJ2-7|TRBV20-1|-
TGCAGTGCGGGACGGACTTACGAGCAGTACTTC
CSAGRTYEQYF
>-|TRBJ1-2|TRBV2|-
TGTGCCAGCAGTGTCCCCTGGGGTAACTATGGCTACACCTTC
CASSVPWGNYGYTF
>once|TRBJ2-3|TRBV11-2|-
TGTGCCAGCAGCTTACGGGAGTTCGGCACAGATACGCAGTATTTT
CASSLREFGTDTQYF
>-|TRBJ2-1|TRBV5-4|TRBD2
TGTGCCAGCAGCTTGCTGACTAGCAACAATGAGCAGTTCTTC
CASSLLTSNNEQFF
>once|TRBJ1-1|TRBV29-1|TRBD1
TGCAGCACGCGGACAGGGGGCAACACTGAAGCTTTCTTT
CSTRTGGNTEAFF
>-|TRBJ2-4|TRBV6-4|TRBD1
TGTGCCAGCAGTGAGATAGGGGGCGCGGGCAAAAACATTCAGTACTTC
CASSEIGGAGKNIQYF
>-|TRBJ2-1|TRBV2|TRBD2
TGTGCCAGCAGGATAGCGGGTAGCTCCTACAATGAGCAGTTCTTC
CASRIAGSSYNEQFF
>-|TRBJ2-1|TRBV19|TRBD2
TGTGCCAGTAGTGAGCTAGCGGGAGAGCAGTTCTTC
CASSELAGEQFF
>-|TRBJ2-2|TRBV29-1|-
TGCAGCGTTGAAGGGGAGGACTATTTGAACACCGGGGAGCTGTTTTTT
CSVEGEDYLNTGELFF
>-|TRBJ2-3|TRBV4-3|-
TGCGCCAGCAGCCAAGCCGGGGGCGGCACAGATACGCAGTATTTT
CASSQAGGGTDTQYF
>-|TRBJ2-5|TRBV2|-
TGTGCCAGCAAGAAGACCCAGTACTTC
CASKKTQYF
>-|TRBJ2-1|TRBV5-4|TRBD2
TGTGCCAGCAGCTTGGGGTCGACTAGCGGGAGACGGGAGCAGTTCTTC
CASSLGSTSGRREQFF
>medium-sized|TRBJ2-1|TRBV11-1|-
TGTGCCAGCAGCCAATACAAGAGCTCCTACAATGAGCAGTTCTTC
CASSQYKSSYNEQFF
>once|TRBJ1-2|TRBV4-1|-
TGCGCCAGCAGCCAAGATAATACAGGGTCCCCCCCCTATGGCTACACCTTC
CASSQDNTGSPPYGYTF
>-|TRBJ2-2|TRBV7-8|TRBD2
TGTGCCAGCACGCGTGGAGGACTAGCGGGGGGGGTCGTCGGCACCGGGGAGCTGTTTTTT
CASTRGGLAGGVVGTGELFF
>-|TRBJ2-1|TRBV18|TRBD2
TGTGCCAGCTCGCTTCCTGAGCGGGAGGGCTATGAGCAGTTCTTC
CASSLPEREGYEQFF
>-|TRBJ2-7|TRBV5-1|TRBD2
TGCGCCAGCAGCTTGGAGGGAGGGGGGACTAGCGGCTACGAGCAGTACTTC
CASSLEGGGTSGYEQYF
>once|TRBJ2-5|TRBV7-9|TRBD2
TGTGCCAGTAGACTAGCGGGGAATCAAGAGACCCAGTACTTC
CASRLAGNQETQYF
>-|TRBJ2-5|TRBV2|TRBD2
TGTGCCAGCACCCTAGACTTAGCGGGGGGCCAAGAGACCCAGTACTTC
CASTLDLAGGQETQYF
>-|TRBJ1-1|TRBV4-3|TRBD1
TGCGCCAGCAGCCAAGATCGACAGGGGGGTACTGAAGCTTTCTTT
CASSQDRQGGTEAFF
>-|TRBJ2-7|TRBV5-5|-
TGTGCCAGCAGCTTTGCGGTCACGGCCGAGCAGTACTTC
CASSFAVTAEQYF
>-|TRBJ2-6|TRBV7-2|-
TGTGCCAGCAGCTTGAGGGATGGGGCCAACGTCCTGACTTTC
CASSLRDGANVLTF
>-|TRBJ1-5|TRBV6-6|TRBD1
TGTGCCAGCAGTTACGCAGGGGGCGTTCAGCCCCAGCATTTT
CASSYAGGVQPQHF
>-|TRBJ2-5|TRBV7-6|-
TGTGCCAGCAGCGGACGAGAGACCCAGTACTTC
CASSGRETQYF
>-|TRBJ2-1|TRBV15|TRBD1
TGTGCCACCAGCAGAGAAGGAGAGGGACAGTGGGTTTACAATGAGCAGTTCTTC
CATSREGEGQWVYNEQFF
>-|TRBJ2-7|TRBV27|TRBD2
TGTGCCAGCAGTTTGGGACTAACCTACGAGCAGTACTTC
CASSLGLTYEQYF
>-|TRBJ2-3|TRBV4-1|TRBD2
TGCGCCAGCAGCCTTCTAGCGGGGATCACAGATACGCAGTATTTT
CASSLLAGITDTQYF
>few|TRBJ2-3|TRBV7-6|-
TGTGCCAGCAGGGATAGGGGTGACGGAACAGATACGCAGTATTTT
CASRDRGDGTDTQYF
>-|TRBJ2-7|TRBV28|-
TGTGCCAGCAGTTTAAGGGTGAAGTCCTACGAGCAGTACTTC
CASSLRVKSYEQYF
>few|TRBJ2-1|TRBV19|TRBD1
TGTGCCAGTAGTATGGGACAGGTTTACAATGAGCAGTTCTTC
CASSMGQVYNEQFF
>-|TRBJ2-3|TRBV6-5|-
TGTGCCAGCAGTTACTCGAAGATCTCGGGGGCAGATACGCAGTATTTT
CASSYSKISGADTQYF
>-|TRBJ2-1|TRBV10-3|TRBD2
TGTGCGTCCGCTAGCGGGAGCTCCTACAATGAGCAGTTCTTC
CASASGSSYNEQFF
>-|TRBJ2-1|TRBV6-5|TRBD2
TGTGCCAGCAGTTACTCGAGTCTAGCGGGGGGCCTTGAGCAGTTCTTC
CASSYSSLAGGLEQFF
>once|TRBJ2-4|TRBV9|TRBD2
TGTGCCAGCAGCAAACCGCCGGGACTAGCGGGAGTTGGGGGCATTCAGTACTTC
CASSKPPGLAGVGGIQYF
>-|TRBJ1-2|TRBV6-1|-
TGTGCCAGCGGGGAGTACTATGGCTACACCTTC
CASGEYYGYTF
>-|TRBJ2-2|TRBV11-3|-
TGTGCCAGCAGCTTAGCCCTGGGCAGAGAAAACACCGGGGAGCTGTTTTTT
CASSLALGRENTGELFF
>-|TRBJ1-5|TRBV2|-
TGTGCCAGCAGTAATACAGACGGTTATCAGCCCCAGCATTTT
CASSNTDGYQPQHF